Presented here are 27 T cell receptor beta chains from one specimen sequenced in a study of persistence of HIV-infected CD4 T cells. Their cognate antigens are unknown. The immunoSEQ assay was version 4, run in survey mode. Clones were sequenced by immunoSEQ multiplex PCR, and TCRdb holds only the in-frame ones, with some missing. This table has 37,000 or so clones, approximately 80% appearing once. Stimulation used around 10 ug/mL lysate from CMV-infected fibroblasts. Memory cells lacking CD40L and CD69 with high CD45RO were sorted. The sequencing here drew on CD4+ T cells sorted from PBMCs after roughly 18-hour stimulation, taken from a patient who received antiretroviral therapy. The origin of the receptors is an adult man with HIV who was CMV-seropositive.

The chain is built from TRBV6-6 and TRBJ1-3; D remains ambiguous. Germline CDR1 and CDR2: MNHNY and SVGAGI (reference sequence). The V and J ends lost 6 bases and 3 bases respectively, with 30 bases between them. The CDR3 covers 20 residues. The CDR3, as DNA: TGTGCCAGCAGCACCCGGCAGTTACACGGGATCTTGGGTTTTGGAAACACCATATATTTT. Translating it yields CASSTRQLHGILGFGNTIYF.

This rearrangement joins TRBV7-6 to TRBJ2-1, with D possibly being TRBD2 (7 bases). Germline values: CDR1 SGHVS, CDR2 FNYEAQ. V was clipped by 7 bases and J by 9 bases, with 19 bases between them. This CDR3 has 14 residues. The DNA for the CDR3 is TGTGCCAGCACGCGGGGGCTCCTTAAGGGTGAGCAGTTCTTC. Translated: CASTRGLLKGEQFF.

The chain combines TRBV5-8 with TRBJ2-1; TRBD2 agrees at 8 bases. V lost 4 bases and J lost 3; bases outside the gene matches: 3. The germline CDR1 and CDR2 sequences are SGHTS and YDEGEE. The length of the CDR3 is 14 residues. The CDR3 DNA follows: TGTGCCAGCAGCCGGGGGGGCCTCTACAATGAGCAGTTCTTC. It is translated as CASSRGGLYNEQFF.

The CDR3 reads CASSRTGAEEKLFF. Written as DNA, the CDR3 is TGTGCCAGCAGCCGCACAGGGGCGGAAGAAAAACTGTTTTTT. The J gene is TRBJ1-4, the V gene TRBV7-8, with 7 nucleotides matching TRBD1. The CDR3 is made up of 14 amino acids. V trimming: 5 bases; J trimming: 8 bases; junction bases outside the gene matches: 8. CDR1 is SGHVS and CDR2 is FQNEAQ in the germline V gene. Drawing the rest from reference TRBV7-8 and TRBJ1-4, the complete variable domain is GAGVSQSPRYKVAKRGQDVALRCDPISGHVSLFWYQQALGQGPEFLTYFQNEAQLDKSGLPSDRFFAERPEGSVSTLKIQRTQQEDSAVYLCASSRTGAEEKLFFGSGTQLSVL.

This clone was detected once. The chain combines TRBV6-5 with TRBJ1-1; tentative D call: TRBD1 (5 bases). This CDR3 spans 12 amino acids. The V gene lost 5 bases and the J gene lost 6 bases, with 10 bases spanning the gap. Germline V gene sequence: CDR1 MNHEY, CDR2 SVGAGI. CDR3 DNA sequence: TGTGCCAGCAGTCCCAGGGAAGCTGAAGCTTTCTTT. Residues: CASSPREAEAFF.

This clone was counted once. CDR3 loop: CASRGWPRDTEAFF. The DNA for the CDR3 is TGTGCCAGCAGGGGATGGCCGAGGGACACTGAAGCTTTCTTT. V is TRBV6-5 and J is TRBJ1-1; D not certain. The CDR3 spans 14 residues. The germline CDR1 and CDR2 sequences are MNHEY and SVGAGI. V dropped 6 bases and J dropped 3 bases, with 14 bases sitting between them.

The chain recombines TRBV7-8 with TRBJ1-5; the D is unclear. CDR3 length: 14 amino acids. The V end lost 3 bases, the J end lost 5 bases, and 11 bases lay between the germline ends. Germline assignment: CDR1 SGHVS and CDR2 FQNEAQ. The CDR3 DNA reads TGTGCCAGCAGCTTGGAGGGTATATATCAGCCCCAGCATTTT. Translating it yields CASSLEGIYQPQHF.

J is TRBJ2-3 and V is TRBV6-2 or TRBV6-3; D gene uncertain. Germline CDR1 is MNHEY and CDR2 is SVGEGT. The germline V and J ends were trimmed by 6 bases and 4 bases, with 17 bases remaining between them. CDR3 size: 15 residues. The CDR3 loop is CASSRPGLMPDTQYF. Here the CDR3 DNA reads TGTGCCAGCAGCCGACCCGGGCTCATGCCAGATACGCAGTATTTT.

This clone was seen more than once but under ten times. The chain recombines TRBV5-1 with TRBJ1-3, with D possibly TRBD1 on 6 matching bases. Germline values: CDR1 SGHRS, CDR2 YFSETQ. With 4 bases removed from V and 0 bases from J, the gap between germline ends came to 11 bases. This CDR3 region has 15 residues. The CDR3 DNA is TGCGCCAGCAGCCCACGGACAGTCTCTGGAAACACCATATATTTT. Protein: CASSPRTVSGNTIYF.

The J gene is TRBJ2-7, the V gene TRBV5-5; the D gene is possibly TRBD1 (6 bases). The CDR3 spans 14 residues. Looked up from germline, CDR1 is SGHKS and CDR2 is YYEKEE (reference sequence). Trimming left V 0 bases short and J 3 bases short, with 10 bases between. For the CDR3, the DNA is TGTGCCAGCAGCTTGGTACAAGGGGGCTACGAGCAGTACTTC. It is translated as CASSLVQGGYEQYF.

V gene TRBV10-3 combines with J gene TRBJ2-7, with D possibly being TRBD1 (5 bases). This CDR3 spans 16 amino acids. Germline V gives CDR1 ENHRY, CDR2 SYGVKD. Trimming cost V 6 bases and J 2 bases, with 20 bases left between them. The CDR3 here is CAIRSDTKADTYEQYF. The CDR3 DNA reads TGTGCCATCAGGTCGGACACCAAGGCGGACACCTACGAGCAGTACTTC.

The gene calls are TRBV30 and TRBJ1-1; D is ambiguous. The CDR3 has 14 amino acids. The germline V gene has CDR1 GTSNPN and CDR2 SVGIG (reference sequence). The V and J ends lost 1 base and 1 base respectively, with 10 bases between them. CDR3 protein: CAWSAEFRNTEAFF. The CDR3 DNA reads TGTGCCTGGAGTGCTGAGTTTAGGAACACTGAAGCTTTCTTT. Based on the CDR3 plus reference TRBV30 and TRBJ1-1, the full variable domain is SQTIHQWPATLVQPVGSPLSLECTVEGTSNPNLYWYRQAAGRGLQLLFYSVGIGQISSEVPQNLSASRPQDRQFILSSKKLLLSDSGFYLCAWSAEFRNTEAFFGQGTRLTVV.

V is TRBV2 and J is TRBJ2-6; perhaps TRBD1 as D (6 bases). Germline V gene lookup returns CDR1 SNHLY and CDR2 FYNNEI. This CDR3 is built from 13 residues. The V gene lost 10 bases and the J gene lost 4 bases, with 11 bases spanning the gap. For the CDR3, the DNA is TGTGCCATGAACAGGGCCGGGGCCAACGTCCTGACTTTC. This encodes CAMNRAGANVLTF.

J is TRBJ1-5 and V is TRBV28; D uncertain. V was cut by 2 bases and J by 3 bases, with 11 bases left in between. The CDR3 is made up of 15 amino acids. Germline V gene data show CDR1 as MDHEN and CDR2 as SYDVKM. The CDR3 reads CASSLRADVNQPQHF. CDR3 coding DNA: TGTGCCAGCAGTTTACGAGCCGACGTCAATCAGCCCCAGCATTTT.

This clone has a handful of counts. This rearrangement joins TRBV29-1 to TRBJ2-7; D remains ambiguous. The length of the CDR3 is 12 residues. Trimming stripped 1 base from V and 2 bases from J, with 6 bases between. Looked up from germline, CDR1 is SQVTM and CDR2 is ANQGSEA. CDR3 in amino acids: CSVEGQTYEQYF. The CDR3 nucleotides read TGCAGCGTTGAAGGGCAGACCTACGAGCAGTACTTC.

J is TRBJ2-3 and V is TRBV6-1; TRBD1 agrees at 10 bases. The CDR3 runs to 15 residues. Germline V gives CDR1 MNHNS, CDR2 SASEGT. V lost 2 bases, J lost 8 bases, and 7 bases stayed unmatched. CDR3 sequence (DNA): TGTGCCAGCAGTGAAAAGGGACAGGGGACGGGTACGCAGTATTTT. It encodes CASSEKGQGTGTQYF.

This sequence joins TRBV11-1 and TRBJ2-1; TRBD1 might be the D (5 bases). Germline V gene lookup returns CDR1 SGHAT and CDR2 FQDESV (reference sequence). The CDR3 is made up of 15 amino acids. Deletions cut 1 base from V and 0 bases from J, with 7 bases between. The CDR3 DNA sequence: TGTGCCAGCAGCTTAGGGACATTCTCCTACAATGAGCAGTTCTTC. This sequence encodes CASSLGTFSYNEQFF.

The J gene is TRBJ1-3, the V gene TRBV5-4, with D unresolved. The CDR3 loop spans 16 amino acids. Germline loops: CDR1 SGHNT, CDR2 YYREEE (reference sequence). V was cut by 0 bases and J by 4 bases, with 14 bases left in between. The CDR3 here is CASSLAGGRSGNTIYF. The DNA of the CDR3 is TGTGCCAGCAGCTTGGCCGGCGGCAGGTCAGGAAACACCATATATTTT.

The CDR3 reads CSASPSPGQVLRAFF. CDR3 nucleotide sequence: TGCAGTGCTAGTCCCAGCCCGGGACAGGTATTAAGAGCTTTCTTT. The chain joins TRBV20-1 to TRBJ1-1; 8 nucleotides match TRBD1. Germline-derived CDR1 and CDR2 are DFQATT and SNEGSKA (reference sequence). This CDR3 comprises 15 residues. The V gene end was trimmed by 3 bases and the J gene end by 10 bases; junction bases not matched to a gene: 16.

V gene TRBV18 combines with J gene TRBJ2-7; unclear D gene. There are 12 residues in the CDR3. The germline CDR1 and CDR2 sequences are KGHSH and LQKENI. Trimming cost V 3 bases and J 4 bases, with 7 bases left between them. The CDR3 is CASSPDEYEQYF. The CDR3 nucleotides are TGTGCCAGCTCACCGGATGAATACGAGCAGTACTTC. Complete variable domain (other parts from reference TRBV18 and TRBJ2-7): NAGVMQNPRHLVRRRGQEARLRCSPMKGHSHVYWYRQLPEEGLKFMVYLQKENIIDESGMPKERFSAEFPKEGPSILRIQQVVRGDSAAYFCASSPDEYEQYFGPGTRLTVT.

The chain is built from TRBV2 and TRBJ2-7; either TRBD1 or TRBD2 may fit D (5 bases each). Between the trimmed V and J ends, which lost 7 bases and 2 bases, there was a span of 15 bases. This CDR3 region has 14 residues. CDR1 is SNHLY and CDR2 is FYNNEI in the germline V gene. In DNA, the CDR3 is TGTGCCAGCACCTCCGGGGCAGGGACCTACGAGCAGTACTTC. Its translation: CASTSGAGTYEQYF.

DNA of the CDR3: TGTGCCAGCAGCTTGGATTCGGGAAACATTCAGTACTTC. Its translation is CASSLDSGNIQYF. This rearrangement joins TRBV7-9 to TRBJ2-4; D unclear. Per the germline V gene, CDR1 is SEHNR and CDR2 is FQNEAQ (reference sequence). V lost 3 bases and J 6 bases, leaving 9 bases between the germline ends. This CDR3 has 13 residues.

This rearrangement joins TRBV2 to TRBJ2-1, with 8 bases that match TRBD2. Germline assignment: CDR1 SNHLY and CDR2 FYNNEI. Trimming at V came to 4 bases and at J to 7 bases, leaving 6 bases not matched to a gene. This CDR3 has 14 residues. CDR3 region: CASSAGLDLNEQFF. CDR3 bases: TGTGCCAGCAGTGCGGGACTAGATCTTAATGAGCAGTTCTTC.

V gene TRBV28 combines with J gene TRBJ1-2; 10 nucleotides agree with TRBD1. The germline V gene encodes CDR1 MDHEN and CDR2 SYDVKM. The CDR3 extends over 16 amino acids. J gave up 2 bases and V 3 bases, and 6 bases lay outside the gene matches. The CDR3 DNA is TGTGCCAGCAGTTTCCCCCCGGGACAGGGGAACTATGGCTACACCTTC. Encoded protein: CASSFPPGQGNYGYTF.

V and J are TRBV5-1 and TRBJ2-3; 10 positions match TRBD2. V was clipped by 4 bases and J by 7 bases; unmatched bases: 9. The germline V gene encodes CDR1 SGHRS and CDR2 YFSETQ. CDR3 length: 15 residues. CDR3 sequence reads: CASSRALAGANTQYF. The CDR3 DNA sequence: TGCGCCAGCAGCCGGGCTCTAGCGGGGGCAAATACGCAGTATTTT.

The CDR3 sequence is CATSRRGPSNTEAFF. In DNA, the CDR3 is TGTGCCACCAGTAGGAGGGGGCCCTCGAACACTGAAGCTTTCTTT. The genes are TRBV24-1 and TRBJ1-1; 7 bases match TRBD1. The CDR3 contains 15 residues. Trimming removed 6 bases from V and 1 base from J; junction bases left unmatched: 7. Germline-derived CDR1 and CDR2 are KGHDR and SFDVKD.

The gene calls are TRBV5-4 and TRBJ2-2; D call uncertain. The CDR3 loop spans 14 amino acids. Germline CDR1 and CDR2: SGHNT and YYREEE (reference sequence). The V end was cut by 4 bases, the J end by 5 bases, with 12 bases between. This CDR3 reads CASSDAGRTGELFF. DNA of the CDR3: TGTGCCAGCAGCGACGCAGGAAGGACCGGGGAGCTGTTTTTT.